The sequence of this T cell receptor beta chain was determined in a study of blood T cell repertoires in COVID-19. Profiled with immunoSEQ multiplex PCR; TCRdb holds only in-frame clones, not every one. The sample has fewer than 250,000 clones; about nine tenths are singletons. The CDR3 loop spans 15 amino acids. Germline values: CDR1 MGHDK, CDR2 SYGVNS. V lost 4 bases to trimming and J lost 5 bases; unmatched junction nucleotides: 8. This TCR derives from a man between 25 and 39 years old in a cohort exposed to, infected with or recovered from COVID-19 (not recorded which). The genes are TRBV25-1 and TRBJ2-7; 10 bases are shared with TRBD1. The source material was PBMCs or T cells enriched from blood (not recorded which). CDR3 loop: CASSASGTGAHEQYF. The CDR3, as DNA: TGTGCCAGCAGTGCCTCCGGGACAGGGGCCCACGAGCAGTACTTC.